The T cell receptor (beta chain) described here comes from a study of cytomegalovirus exposure and HLA in healthy donors. The PCR contained 60 Vbeta and 13 Jbeta primers. The method was immunoSEQ multiplex PCR; TCRdb's version includes in-frame clones alone and lacks a portion of them. The sample includes 100,000 to 150,000 clones, approximately 65% of them seen just once. In the case of this clone: Its antigen remains unidentified.

Germline CDR1 LGHNA, CDR2 YSLEER. Germline trimming cut 3 bases from V and 4 bases from J; bases unmatched to any gene: 10. The CDR3 consists of 16 residues. Study-level findings and limits: CMV serostatus was the only recorded immune exposure for donors. Later genetic work tied a missense DCLRE1C variant to beta-chain V and J trimming.

The chain recombines TRBV4-3 with TRBJ1-1, with TRBD1 identical over 8 bases. The source of this sequence is a man younger than 30 in good health and CMV-seronegative. Sequenced material: PBMCs. Here the CDR3 reads CASSHKFRGQATEAFF. The CDR3 nucleotides are TGCGCCAGCAGCCACAAATTCAGGGGGCAGGCCACTGAAGCTTTCTTT.